Below, 27 T cell receptor beta chains from the same sample are listed, as sequenced in a study of spatial heterogeneity in lung cancer. Time point specified: sample taken at primary tumor resection. Unsorted whole RNA from tumor, nontumor lung or frozen PBMC underwent sequencing. TCRdb called the 5' RACE reads again in MiXCR, with one record for every CDR3 protein. There are about 38,000 distinct CDR3 sequences in the sample; 6.5% to 8.5% occur only once, and about 26% lies in the top ten. The specimen was PBMCs, collected at surgery. Source of these receptors: a male donor with early-stage non-small cell lung cancer.

In its sample, this clonotype was seen many times. J is TRBJ2-5 and V is TRBV29-1, with 7 bases that match TRBD1. With 5 bases clipped from V and 4 bases from J, the junction kept 4 bases outside the gene matches. Germline CDR1 is SQVTM and CDR2 is ANQGSEA. This CDR3 is 12 amino acids long. The DNA for the CDR3 is TGCAGCGTTAATGACAGGGTAGAGACCCAGTACTTC. Translation gives CSVNDRVETQYF.

This clonotype was seen more than once but under ten times. The chain has TRBV7-2 and TRBJ1-1; D gene unclear. Looked up from germline, CDR1 is SGHTA and CDR2 is FQGNSA. This CDR3 is built from 15 residues. Trimming shortened V by 8 bases and J by 4 bases, and 20 bases separated the two germline ends. The CDR3 DNA follows: TGTGCCAGCCGCCCCACAACCGGGCGAATCACTGAAGCTTTCTTT. As protein: CASRPTTGRITEAFF.

This sequence joins TRBV27 and TRBJ1-5, with D tentatively TRBD1 (6 bases). This CDR3 spans 15 amino acids. Germline CDR1 and CDR2: MNHEY and SMNVEV (reference sequence). The V gene lost 4 bases and the J gene lost 2 bases, with 12 bases spanning the gap. CDR3 nucleotides: TGTGCCAGCAGTTACTCCTCAGGGGGCAATCAGCCCCAGCATTTT. It is translated as CASSYSSGGNQPQHF.

Regarding this clonotype: The germline gene is not matched at one end of the junction; a read error may be the cause. The rearrangement links TRBV2 to TRBJ1-1; D is uncertain. CDR1 and CDR2 from the germline V gene are SNHLY and FYNNEI. This CDR3 comprises 14 residues. DNA for the CDR3: TGTGCCAGCAGTGAGGTCGGGGTTTACACTCAAGCTTTCTTT. This codes for CASSEVGVYTQAFF.

This clonotype was counted between two and nine times. This chain connects TRBV18 to TRBJ2-7, with 9 bases matching TRBD1. The germline gives CDR1 KGHSH, CDR2 LQKENI. V was clipped by 6 bases and J by 6 bases; unmatched bases: 12. CDR3 size: 15 residues. In DNA, the CDR3 is TGTGCCAGCTCCTCCGACAGGGGGGCCGGGGGCGAGCAGTACTTC. As protein: CASSSDRGAGGEQYF.

This clonotype was counted a few times. The CDR3 DNA follows: TGCGCCAGCAGCTTGAGGGGTAGCACCGATGCTCATACCGAGCAGTTCTTC. Translated: CASSLRGSTDAHTEQFF. The chain recombines TRBV5-1 with TRBJ2-1; possibly TRBD1 for D (5 bases). Trimming removed 1 base from V and 10 bases from J, with 24 bases in between. The CDR3 consists of 17 residues. CDR1 is SGHRS, CDR2 YFSETQ, per germline.

In its sample, this clonotype was seen many times. The chain couples TRBV7-2 to TRBJ2-7; 7 nucleotides match TRBD2. Per germline, CDR1 SGHTA and CDR2 FQGNSA. V lost 5 bases to trimming and J lost 9 bases; unmatched junction nucleotides: 7. The CDR3 runs 12 residues. CDR3 region: CASSPDGGRQYF. As DNA, the CDR3 is TGTGCCAGCAGCCCCGACGGGGGGAGGCAGTACTTC.

This clonotype was seen ten or more times. V usage is TRBV6-2 or TRBV6-3 and J usage is TRBJ1-3; D is undetermined. The CDR3 has 12 amino acids. V was shortened by 8 bases and J by 0 bases, with 5 bases between the two germline ends. Germline V gene data show CDR1 as MNHEY and CDR2 as SVGEGT. The CDR3 sequence: CASGLSGNTIYF. The CDR3 region has the DNA TGTGCCAGCGGCCTCTCTGGAAACACCATATATTTT.

This clonotype was observed a few times. The chain carries TRBV7-2 and TRBJ2-3, with 8 bases matching TRBD2. The CDR3 runs to 17 residues. The germline CDR1 and CDR2 sequences are SGHTA and FQGNSA. J was trimmed by 4 bases and V by 0 bases; bases with no gene match: 9. The CDR3 region has the DNA TGTGCCAGCAGCTTAGCAAGATCCAGCGGGAGTTCAGATACGCAGTATTTT. This gives the protein CASSLARSSGSSDTQYF.

This clonotype has a count of ten or more. This chain joins TRBV4-1 and TRBJ2-5; TRBD2 aligns across 10 bases. Germline-derived CDR1 and CDR2 are MGHRA and YSYEKL. The CDR3 is 17 residues long. V was clipped by 4 bases and J by 3 bases; unmatched bases: 11. As DNA, the CDR3 is TGCGCCAGCAGCCCTTTTTCTAGCGGGAGTGGGGAAGAGACCCAGTACTTC. This gives the protein CASSPFSSGSGEETQYF.

This clonotype was seen ten or more times. The chain recombines TRBV20-1 with TRBJ2-3; TRBD1 might be the D (5 bases). Germline V gene lookup returns CDR1 DFQATT and CDR2 SNEGSKA (reference sequence). The V end was cut by 1 base, the J end by 6 bases, with 14 bases between. The CDR3 is 14 amino acids. The CDR3 DNA is TGCAGTGCTAGAGTCGCTAGGGGCAGGGATACGCAGTATTTT. Its protein product is CSARVARGRDTQYF.

This clonotype is medium-sized. This chain joins TRBV2 and TRBJ2-1, with 10 bases that match TRBD1. V gave up 6 bases and J gave up 3 bases; unmatched junction bases: 5. Germline V CDR1 and CDR2: SNHLY, FYNNEI. This CDR3 contains 15 residues. The CDR3 coding sequence is TGTGCCAGCAGCGCGACAGGGGGCGGCTACAATGAGCAGTTCTTC. Amino acid sequence: CASSATGGGYNEQFF. Complete variable domain (other parts from reference TRBV2 and TRBJ2-1): EPEVTQTPSHQVTQMGQEVILRCVPISNHLYFYWYRQILGQKVEFLVSFYNNEISEKSEIFDDQFSVERPDGSNFTLKIRSTKLEDSAMYFCASSATGGGYNEQFFGPGTRLTVL.

This clonotype was counted at least ten times. The chain uses TRBV5-1 and TRBJ2-1; TRBD2 aligns across 11 bases. CDR1 and CDR2 (germline): SGHRS, YFSETQ. The CDR3 spans 17 residues. V shed 3 bases, J shed 7 bases, and the junction held 12 bases outside the gene matches. CDR3 bases: TGCGCCAGCAGCTACAACTCGGTAGCGGGAGGGGAGAATGAGCAGTTCTTC. Encoded protein: CASSYNSVAGGENEQFF. The variable domain in full, completed from reference TRBV5-1 and TRBJ2-1, reads KAGVTQTPRYLIKTRGQQVTLSCSPISGHRSVSWYQQTPGQGLQFLFEYFSETQRNKGNFPGRFSGRQFSNSRSEMNVSTLELGDSALYLCASSYNSVAGGENEQFFGPGTRLTVL.

This clonotype was recorded many times. The rearrangement uses TRBV2 and TRBJ2-3; TRBD1 is a possible D gene (6 bases). Between the trimmed V and J ends, which lost 5 bases and 2 bases, there was a span of 14 bases. Looked up from germline, CDR1 is SNHLY and CDR2 is FYNNEI. CDR3 length: 15 residues. The CDR3 DNA reads as TGTGCCAGCAGTCACCGACAGGATCTCACAGATACGCAGTATTTT. It yields the protein CASSHRQDLTDTQYF.

This clonotype was detected a few times. This chain links TRBV11-2 with TRBJ1-6, with D possibly being TRBD1 (5 bases). Germline CDR1 SGHAT, CDR2 FQNNGV. The CDR3 runs 16 residues. The V and J ends lost 2 bases and 5 bases respectively, with 13 bases between them. CDR3 sequence reads: CASSLKPGRDNSPLHF. The CDR3 DNA follows: TGTGCCAGCAGCTTAAAGCCCGGCAGGGATAATTCACCCCTCCACTTT.

This clonotype showed up many times. The V gene is TRBV7-3, the J gene TRBJ1-2; D unresolved. Per germline, CDR1 SGHTA and CDR2 FQGTGA. Trimming pared 5 bases from V and 1 base from J, leaving 14 bases between. The CDR3 length is 15 residues. The CDR3 DNA reads as TGTGCCAGCAGCCCCTTTACCTCGATTAACTATGGCTACACCTTC. Translation gives CASSPFTSINYGYTF. Full variable domain (remainder filled in from reference TRBV7-3 and TRBJ1-2): GAGVSQTPSNKVTEKGKYVELRCDPISGHTALYWYRQSLGQGPEFLIYFQGTGAADDSGLPNDRFFAVRPEGSVSTLKIQRTERGDSAVYLCASSPFTSINYGYTFGSGTRLTVV.

This clonotype has a handful of counts. The genes are TRBV29-1 and TRBJ2-1; D unresolved. This CDR3 comprises 11 residues. Germline-derived CDR1 and CDR2 are SQVTM and ANQGSEA. V dropped 2 bases and J dropped 10 bases, with 9 bases sitting between them. The chain's CDR3 is CSVESYSEQFF. The CDR3 coding sequence is TGCAGCGTTGAATCGTATTCCGAGCAGTTCTTC.

This clonotype was picked up a small number of times. The rearrangement uses TRBV7-3 and TRBJ2-3; possible D gene TRBD1, 6 bases. The CDR3 consists of 14 residues. Germline V gives CDR1 SGHTA, CDR2 FQGTGA. V was cut by 5 bases and J by 0 bases, with 9 bases left in between. CDR3 sequence: CASSDRTSTDTQYF. Written as DNA, the CDR3 is TGTGCCAGCAGCGACAGGACTAGCACAGATACGCAGTATTTT. The full variable domain, rest sourced from reference TRBV7-3 and TRBJ2-3, is GAGVSQTPSNKVTEKGKYVELRCDPISGHTALYWYRQSLGQGPEFLIYFQGTGAADDSGLPNDRFFAVRPEGSVSTLKIQRTERGDSAVYLCASSDRTSTDTQYFGPGTRLTVL.

The sample holds many counts of this clonotype. Written as DNA, the CDR3 is TGCAGCGTTGAATTGGGACAGAACTATGGCTACACCTTC. It encodes CSVELGQNYGYTF. The rearrangement uses TRBV29-1 and TRBJ1-2; 7 positions agree with TRBD1. Germline trimming cut 2 bases from V and 2 bases from J; bases unmatched to any gene: 2. This CDR3 is built from 13 residues. Germline CDR1 SQVTM, CDR2 ANQGSEA.

This clonotype has at least ten counts. This chain uses TRBV28 with TRBJ2-7, with D perhaps TRBD2 (6 bases). This CDR3 spans 16 amino acids. CDR1 is MDHEN, CDR2 SYDVKM, per germline. Trimming stripped 5 bases from V and 7 bases from J, with 24 bases between. The CDR3 is CASSPAQDYLSREQYV. As DNA, the CDR3 is TGTGCCAGCAGTCCCGCTCAGGACTACCTCTCTCGGGAGCAGTACGTC.

The rearrangement links TRBV20-1 to TRBJ2-4; a weak D match, TRBD2 (5 bases). Trimming removed 0 bases at V and 14 bases at J, with 20 bases between. The CDR3 spans 14 residues. Per germline, CDR1 DFQATT and CDR2 SNEGSKA (reference sequence). The CDR3 DNA is TGCAGTGCTAGAGACAATACCGGACCGGGGAGCGAGTACTTC. Protein product: CSARDNTGPGSEYF.

At least ten counts were recorded for this clonotype. The V call is TRBV11-1, the J call TRBJ2-1, with 9 bases aligning to TRBD2. Germline V CDR1 and CDR2: SGHAT, FQDESV (reference sequence). CDR3 length: 18 residues. V lost 3 bases, J lost 0 bases, and 9 bases stayed unmatched. Written as DNA, the CDR3 is TGTGCCAGCAGCTTTCGATTGCTAGCGGGGAGCTCCTACAATGAGCAGTTCTTC. Translation: CASSFRLLAGSSYNEQFF.

This clonotype was counted at least ten times. The rearrangement uses TRBV27 and TRBJ2-1, with 10 bases aligning to TRBD2. Germline trimming cut 2 bases from V and 6 bases from J; bases unmatched to any gene: 4. The CDR3 covers 15 residues. The V gene's germline CDR1 is MNHEY and CDR2 SMNVEV (reference sequence). CDR3 sequence reads: CASSLALAGANEQFF. CDR3 DNA: TGTGCCAGCAGTTTAGCCCTAGCGGGAGCCAATGAGCAGTTCTTC.

This clonotype was picked up a small number of times. This chain joins TRBV6-2 or TRBV6-3 and TRBJ1-5; D remains unclear. Trimming shortened V by 5 bases and J by 0 bases, and 11 bases separated the two germline ends. The CDR3 has 15 residues. Germline V gene data show CDR1 as MNHEY and CDR2 as SVGEGT. The CDR3 DNA reads as TGTGCCAGCAGTCCGGAGGGATATAGCAATCAGCCCCAGCATTTT. Protein: CASSPEGYSNQPQHF.

At least ten counts were recorded for this clonotype. V usage is TRBV11-3 and J usage is TRBJ2-2, with D perhaps assigned TRBD1 or TRBD2 (5 bases each). The V end was cut by 1 base, the J end by 4 bases, with 10 bases between. The germline gives CDR1 SGHNT, CDR2 YENEEA. The CDR3 is 15 residues long. This chain's CDR3 is CASSLAFGGTGELFF. CDR3 sequence (DNA): TGTGCCAGCAGCTTAGCCTTTGGGGGCACCGGGGAGCTGTTTTTT.

This clonotype was detected ten times or more. The chain combines TRBV7-9 with TRBJ1-1, with 7 positions matching TRBD1. Unmatched junction bases numbered 6, after V lost 7 bases and J lost 4 bases. This CDR3 contains 13 residues. In germline, CDR1 is SEHNR, CDR2 FQNEAQ (reference sequence). The CDR3 loop reads CASIHRGSTEAFF. Written as DNA, the CDR3 is TGTGCCAGCATCCACAGGGGTTCCACTGAAGCTTTCTTT.

This clonotype came up a few times. The chain is built from TRBV29-1 and TRBJ2-3; 8 nucleotides line up with TRBD2. V was pared by 6 bases and J by 4 bases, with 6 bases of the junction left unmatched. The CDR3 totals 13 residues. Germline CDR1 reads SQVTM; CDR2 reads ANQGSEA. As DNA, the CDR3 is TGCAGCGTCCTTCCGACTAGCGCAGATACGCAGTATTTT. The encoded protein is CSVLPTSADTQYF.